This TCR beta chain was captured by sequencing in a study of shared clonotypes between healthy human individuals. Overall study: A couple of female and a few male donors aged 18 to 49 were enrolled.

A few counts support this clone. PCR replicates from unsorted PBMC used about 300 ng DNA, and this amount was roughly 33,000 T cell genomes. As processed by the authors: From ImmunoSEQ came sequences covering only the junction and carrying no quality scores, so filtering differed. Clones were read by immunoSEQ multiplex PCR, and TCRdb kept only the in-frame ones, dropping some. V, J and clone size are those of that table, while D and trimming were read from the DNA. The table records 550,000 to 600,000 clones, around 78% of them present only once. The germline CDR1 and CDR2 sequences are GTSNPN and SVGIG (reference sequence). V was shortened by 0 bases and J by 3 bases, with 11 bases between the two germline ends. The length of the CDR3 is 14 residues.

The rearrangement uses TRBV30 and TRBJ1-1; D gene uncertain. The sample comprised PBMCs. The receptor's source is a woman aged 40 to 49 in good health. Some clones in this sample may be carry-over from other donors' samples. The CDR3 region is CAWSVPGFDTEAFF. The CDR3 nucleotides read TGTGCCTGGAGTGTACCGGGGTTCGACACTGAAGCTTTCTTT.